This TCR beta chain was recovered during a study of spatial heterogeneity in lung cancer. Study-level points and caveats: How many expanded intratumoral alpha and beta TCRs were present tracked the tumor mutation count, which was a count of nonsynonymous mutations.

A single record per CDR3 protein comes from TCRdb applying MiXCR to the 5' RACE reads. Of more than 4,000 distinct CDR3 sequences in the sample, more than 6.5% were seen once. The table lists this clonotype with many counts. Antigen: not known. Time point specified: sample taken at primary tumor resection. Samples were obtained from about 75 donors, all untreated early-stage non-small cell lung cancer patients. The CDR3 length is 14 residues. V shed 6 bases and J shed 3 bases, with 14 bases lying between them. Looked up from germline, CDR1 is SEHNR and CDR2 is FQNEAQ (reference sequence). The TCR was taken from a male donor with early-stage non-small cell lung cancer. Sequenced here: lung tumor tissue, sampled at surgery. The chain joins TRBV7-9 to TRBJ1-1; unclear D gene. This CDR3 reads CASSSLAAHTEAFF. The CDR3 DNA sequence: TGTGCCAGCAGTTCGCTAGCCGCTCACACTGAAGCTTTCTTT.